This TCR beta chain stems from a study of blood T cells in healthy people across ages. In this sample, this clonotype turned up a few times. Its antigen is as yet unknown. It was with a sample-barcoded 5' primer and a J-beta primer mix that a second PCR of roughly 7 to 12 cycles was run. TCRdb reanalysed the 5' RACE reads using MiXCR and keeps one entry per CDR3 protein. The sample has about a million distinct CDR3 sequences, more than 30% seen once; the top ten hold about 12%. General observations from the study: The authors considered diversity estimates from one million T cells to be underestimates. Per million T cells, TCR beta diversity dropped roughly linearly as age increased.

The CDR3 sequence is 13 residues long. The germline gives CDR1 DFQATT, CDR2 SNEGSKA (reference sequence). The receptor was derived from a man between 18 and 29 years old in good health. The genes are TRBV20-1 and TRBJ2-7, with 7 bases fitting TRBD1. The J call may be in error: the DNA end matches TRBJ2-5 better. The sequencing input was blood. CDR3 sequence: CSAPTDRIKTQYF. The CDR3 bases are TGCAGTGCACCCACGGACAGGATAAAGACCCAGTACTTC.